This TCR beta chain comes out of a study of cytomegalovirus exposure and HLA in healthy donors. Germline assignment: CDR1 WSHSY and CDR2 SAAADI. The trim removed 5 bases at V and 6 bases at J, leaving 7 bases unmatched. This CDR3 contains 15 residues. General observations from the study: Follow-up analysis found HLA locus-dependent TCR association rates, highest for DRB1 and lowest for HLA-C. Fewer N-insertions than the roughly 600-donor mean were reportedly shown by an Asian-associated ancestry cluster in a later analysis. The authors judged a highly shared variant cluster likely a sequencing artifact. Some public TCRs appeared in many individuals, while most sequences were rare.

Primers: 60 Vbeta forward and 13 Jbeta reverse. The repertoire was sequenced with immunoSEQ multiplex PCR; TCRdb's copy has only in-frame clones and lacks some. The sample contains tens of thousands of clones, 72% of which appear only once. Regarding this clone: What it binds is unknown.

The rearrangement links TRBV10-2 to TRBJ2-1, with 10 bases matching TRBD2. The TCR originated in a woman between 45 and 65 years old in good health and CMV-seropositive. The sample consisted of PBMCs. CDR3 bases: TGCGCCAGCAGTTTCCAAAGCGGGAGGGTCAATGAGCAGTTCTTC. Encoded protein: CASSFQSGRVNEQFF.